These 30 T cell receptor beta chains originate from one sample sequenced in a study of CXCR3-negative and CXCR3-positive naive CD8 T cells. The antigens these receptors bind are not known. Libraries of TRB cDNA were made by 5' RACE and carried UMIs. TCRdb re-called the 5' RACE reads, yielding one record per CDR3 amino acid sequence without DNA. This sample contains 130,000 to 150,000 distinct CDR3 sequences. Regarding the study as a whole: For CXCR3-positive naive cells, TRB CDR3s were more hydrophobic than those of CXCR3-negative naive cells.

The material sequenced was naive CXCR3+ CD8+ T cells from blood. Sample subset: CD45RO-CCR7+CD27+CD95- naive CD8+ T cells expressing CXCR3 (TNR3+). These receptors originate from a human donor in good health. Some clones in this sample may be carry-over from other donors' samples.

The chain uses TRBV15 and TRBJ2-1; TCRdb calls TRBD1, which cannot be checked without DNA. Looked up from germline, CDR1 is LNHNV and CDR2 is YYDKDF (reference sequence). The CDR3 loop spans 17 amino acids. The CDR3 sequence is CATSIGQVINSYNEQFF.

The rearrangement links TRBV4-2 to TRBJ2-1; TCRdb's assignment of TRBD1 cannot be checked, as there is no DNA. The CDR3 contains 14 residues. Germline V gene lookup returns CDR1 LGHNA and CDR2 YNFKEQ. This CDR3 reads CASSQGDSPNEQFF.

V is TRBV5-5 and J is TRBJ1-2. The CDR3 is 13 amino acids. The V gene's germline CDR1 is SGHKS and CDR2 YYEKEE (reference sequence). CDR3 sequence reads: CASSLGYDYGYTF.

V gene TRBV6-2 or TRBV6-3 combines with J gene TRBJ2-1; TCRdb outputs TRBD1, but without DNA this stays unchecked. Germline V gene sequence: CDR1 MNHEY, CDR2 SVGEGT. The CDR3 has 14 residues. The chain's CDR3 is CASTTPGHTNEQFF.

The chain couples TRBV28 to TRBJ2-2; TCRdb designates TRBD1, a call that cannot be tested without DNA. The CDR3 spans 13 residues. CDR1 and CDR2 from the germline V gene are MDHEN and SYDVKM. The CDR3 spells CATLQGSTGELFF.

The rearrangement joins TRBV7-2 to TRBJ2-7. Germline CDR1 SGHTA, CDR2 FQGNSA. The CDR3 has 15 residues. CDR3 loop: CASSPHFSKHYEQYF.

V usage is TRBV5-1 and J usage is TRBJ2-7; TCRdb selects TRBD1, and the lack of DNA leaves this call unchecked. CDR1 SGHRS and CDR2 YFSETQ come from the germline V gene. The CDR3 covers 16 residues. The CDR3 is CASSLEFPGESYEQYF.

The CDR3 spells CASSPNRGLEAFF. The V gene is TRBV14, the J gene TRBJ1-1; TCRdb returns TRBD1, unconfirmable since there is no DNA. The CDR3 runs to 13 residues. Germline values: CDR1 SGHDN, CDR2 FVKESK. Combining the CDR3 with reference TRBV14 and TRBJ1-1 gives the whole variable domain EAGVTQFPSHSVIEKGQTVTLRCDPISGHDNLYWYRRVMGKEIKFLLHFVKESKQDESGMPNNRFLAERTGGTYSTLKVQPAELEDSGVYFCASSPNRGLEAFFGQGTRLTVV.

The chain combines TRBV30 with TRBJ1-2; TCRdb proposes TRBD1, but this gene call is untestable without DNA. This CDR3 region has 14 residues. The germline V gene has CDR1 GTSNPN and CDR2 SVGIG (reference sequence). This CDR3 is CAWKDRVPNYGYTF.

This chain connects TRBV20-1 to TRBJ1-2; there is no DNA to check the TCRdb D call of TRBD1. The V gene's germline CDR1 is DFQATT and CDR2 SNEGSKA (reference sequence). The CDR3 loop spans 13 amino acids. The CDR3 is CSADDREDYGYTF.

This rearrangement joins TRBV28 to TRBJ2-7. The CDR3 sequence is 13 residues long. The germline gives CDR1 MDHEN, CDR2 SYDVKM. CDR3 residues: CASSPREHYEQYF.

This chain joins TRBV7-2 and TRBJ1-5; TCRdb reports TRBD1, a call that lacks DNA to check it against. Germline V gene data show CDR1 as SGHTA and CDR2 as FQGNSA. This CDR3 is 15 amino acids long. The chain's CDR3 is CASSLRGASNQPQHF.

The V gene is TRBV12-3 or TRBV12-4, the J gene TRBJ2-1. The CDR3 is made up of 15 amino acids. Here the CDR3 reads CASSYNPSGYNEQFF.

This sequence joins TRBV30 and TRBJ2-7; TCRdb lists TRBD1, though no DNA is available to test this call. Germline V gene sequence: CDR1 GTSNPN, CDR2 SVGIG (reference sequence). This CDR3 has 14 residues. CDR3 sequence reads: CAWSVGQGAHEQYF.

The chain recombines TRBV7-3 with TRBJ2-5; TCRdb calls TRBD1, which cannot be checked without DNA. The germline gives CDR1 SGHTA, CDR2 FQGTGA. The CDR3 totals 13 residues. The CDR3 reads CASSEDGAETQYF.

The chain employs TRBV28 and TRBJ2-7. Germline CDR1 and CDR2: MDHEN and SYDVKM. The CDR3 is 12 amino acids. The CDR3 region is CASSLTVYEQYF.

The genes are TRBV11-2 and TRBJ2-4. Germline CDR1 is SGHAT and CDR2 is FQNNGV. The CDR3 spans 13 residues. The CDR3 here is CASTEEAKNIQYF.

CDR3 sequence: CASSSYPGTGLDEQYF. The chain combines TRBV27 with TRBJ2-7; the D call from TCRdb, TRBD1, cannot be confirmed without DNA. Germline V gives CDR1 MNHEY, CDR2 SMNVEV (reference sequence). The CDR3 is made up of 16 amino acids.

The chain is built from TRBV30 and TRBJ1-5; the TCRdb D gene call, TRBD1, has no DNA to confirm it. The CDR3 runs 13 residues. CDR1 is GTSNPN and CDR2 is SVGIG in the germline V gene (reference sequence). CDR3 sequence: CAWSVLPSDPQHF.

CDR3: CSVAAELGANEQFF. The chain combines TRBV29-1 with TRBJ2-1; TCRdb names TRBD1, which stays unverified in the absence of DNA. Germline CDR1 SQVTM, CDR2 ANQGSEA. This CDR3 is built from 14 residues.

This chain uses TRBV11-3 with TRBJ2-1. CDR1 and CDR2 from the germline V gene are SGHNT and YENEEA. The CDR3 totals 13 residues. The CDR3 region is CASSSRTSNEQFF.

This chain connects TRBV28 to TRBJ2-7; the D gene TCRdb calls, TRBD1, cannot be checked with no DNA. This CDR3 comprises 14 residues. Germline CDR1 reads MDHEN; CDR2 reads SYDVKM. The CDR3 region is CASREPGTENEQYF.

V usage is TRBV4-1 and J usage is TRBJ2-7; TCRdb calls TRBD1, which cannot be checked without DNA. The CDR3 is made up of 14 amino acids. The V gene's germline CDR1 is MGHRA and CDR2 YSYEKL. CDR3 region: CASSHGQGAGEQYF.

The V call is TRBV19, the J call TRBJ1-4; TCRdb picks TRBD1, but there is no DNA to check that call. Germline V gene data show CDR1 as LNHDA and CDR2 as SQIVND (reference sequence). This CDR3 has 18 amino acids. The CDR3 here is CASNAFWEGDFPEEKLFF.

The chain links TRBV14 to TRBJ2-2; the TCRdb call, TRBD2, lacks DNA for checking. The CDR3 has 17 amino acids. Germline CDR1 reads SGHDN; CDR2 reads FVKESK. The CDR3 sequence is CASSSSGRAIGTGELFF.

The chain employs TRBV12-3 or TRBV12-4 and TRBJ2-5; TCRdb calls TRBD2, which cannot be checked without DNA. The CDR3 has 15 amino acids. The CDR3 sequence is CASSLRTSPGETQYF.

This CDR3 is CASSLLAGGNTEAFF. J is TRBJ1-1 and V is TRBV7-9; as DNA is missing, the TRBD1 call by TCRdb cannot be tested. In germline, CDR1 is SEHNR, CDR2 FQNEAQ (reference sequence). The CDR3 runs to 15 residues. The full variable domain, in which reference TRBV7-9 and TRBJ1-1 provide the parts outside the CDR3, is DTGVSQNPRHKITKRGQNVTFRCDPISEHNRLYWYRQTLGQGPEFLTYFQNEAQLEKSRLLSDRFSAERPKGSFSTLEIQRTEQGDSAMYLCASSLLAGGNTEAFFGQGTRLTVV.

V gene TRBV6-1 combines with J gene TRBJ2-7; TCRdb gives TRBD1 as the D gene, but with no DNA this cannot be confirmed. This CDR3 has 16 residues. Germline CDR1 MNHNS, CDR2 SASEGT. CDR3 sequence: CASSEYLGDMHYEQYF.

The chain uses TRBV24-1 and TRBJ2-3; no DNA is available, so the TRBD2 call from TCRdb remains unchecked. There are 13 residues in the CDR3. In germline, CDR1 is KGHDR, CDR2 SFDVKD. The CDR3: CATAGGPLDTQYF.

The rearrangement links TRBV25-1 to TRBJ1-2. Germline CDR1 MGHDK, CDR2 SYGVNS. The CDR3 contains 14 residues. CDR3 residues: CASSEGGSLELYTF.